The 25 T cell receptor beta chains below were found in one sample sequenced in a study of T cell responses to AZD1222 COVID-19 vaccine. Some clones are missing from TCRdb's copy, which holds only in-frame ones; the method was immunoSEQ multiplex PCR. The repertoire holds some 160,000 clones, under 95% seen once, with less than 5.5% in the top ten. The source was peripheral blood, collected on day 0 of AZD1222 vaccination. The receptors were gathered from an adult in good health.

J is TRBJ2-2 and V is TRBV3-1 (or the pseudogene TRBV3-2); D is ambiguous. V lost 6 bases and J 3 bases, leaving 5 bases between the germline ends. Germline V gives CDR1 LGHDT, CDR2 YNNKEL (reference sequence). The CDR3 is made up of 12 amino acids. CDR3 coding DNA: TGTGCCAGCAGGACATACACCGGGGAGCTGTTTTTT. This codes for CASRTYTGELFF.

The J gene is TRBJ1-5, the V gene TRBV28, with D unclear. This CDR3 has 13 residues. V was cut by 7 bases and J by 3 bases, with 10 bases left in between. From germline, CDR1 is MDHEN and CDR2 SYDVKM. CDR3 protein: CASTVGLNQPQHF. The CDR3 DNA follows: TGTGCCAGCACCGTTGGGCTCAATCAGCCCCAGCATTTT.

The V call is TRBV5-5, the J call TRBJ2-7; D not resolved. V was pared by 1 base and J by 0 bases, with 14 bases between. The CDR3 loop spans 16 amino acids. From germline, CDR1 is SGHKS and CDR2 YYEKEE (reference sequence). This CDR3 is CASSLSWGMSSYEQYF. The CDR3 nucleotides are TGTGCCAGCAGCTTGTCTTGGGGAATGAGCTCCTACGAGCAGTACTTC.

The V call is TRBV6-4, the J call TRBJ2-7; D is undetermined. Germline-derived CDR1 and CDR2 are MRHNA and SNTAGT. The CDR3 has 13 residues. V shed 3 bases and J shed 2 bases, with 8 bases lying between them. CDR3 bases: TGTGCCAGCAGTGAACATTACACCTACGAGCAGTACTTC. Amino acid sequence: CASSEHYTYEQYF.

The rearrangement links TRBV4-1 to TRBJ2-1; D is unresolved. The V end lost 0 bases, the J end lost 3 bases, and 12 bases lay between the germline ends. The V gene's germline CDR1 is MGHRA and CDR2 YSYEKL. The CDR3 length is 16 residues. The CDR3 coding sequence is TGCGCCAGCAGCCAAGAGAAACTACCCGTCTACAATGAGCAGTTCTTC. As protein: CASSQEKLPVYNEQFF.

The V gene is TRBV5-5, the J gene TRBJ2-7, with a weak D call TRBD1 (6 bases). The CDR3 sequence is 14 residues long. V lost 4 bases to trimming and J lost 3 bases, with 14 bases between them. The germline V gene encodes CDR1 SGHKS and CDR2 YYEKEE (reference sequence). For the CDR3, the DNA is TGTGCCAGCAGCCGGGACATAATTGGCTACGAGCAGTACTTC. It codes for CASSRDIIGYEQYF.

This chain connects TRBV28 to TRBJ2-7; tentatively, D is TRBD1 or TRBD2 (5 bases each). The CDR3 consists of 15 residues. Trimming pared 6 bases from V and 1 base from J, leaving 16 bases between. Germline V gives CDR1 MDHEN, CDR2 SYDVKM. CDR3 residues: CASRQGHRRSYEQYF. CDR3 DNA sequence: TGTGCCAGCAGGCAGGGTCACAGGAGGTCCTACGAGCAGTACTTC.

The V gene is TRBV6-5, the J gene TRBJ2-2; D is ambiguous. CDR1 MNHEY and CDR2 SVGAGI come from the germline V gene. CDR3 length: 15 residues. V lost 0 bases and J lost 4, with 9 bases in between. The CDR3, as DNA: TGTGCCAGCAGTTACTCCCCCGGACCCACCGGGGAGCTGTTTTTT. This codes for CASSYSPGPTGELFF.

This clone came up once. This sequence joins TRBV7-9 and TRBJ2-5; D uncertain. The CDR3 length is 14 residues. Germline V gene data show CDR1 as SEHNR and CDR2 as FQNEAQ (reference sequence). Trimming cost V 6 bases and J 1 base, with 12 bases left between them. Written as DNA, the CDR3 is TGTGCCAGCAGTCCGAGGTCCAGCCAAGAGACCCAGTACTTC. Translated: CASSPRSSQETQYF. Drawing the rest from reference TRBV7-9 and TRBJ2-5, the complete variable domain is DTGVSQNPRHKITKRGQNVTFRCDPISEHNRLYWYRQTLGQGPEFLTYFQNEAQLEKSRLLSDRFSAERPKGSFSTLEIQRTEQGDSAMYLCASSPRSSQETQYFGPGTRLLVL.

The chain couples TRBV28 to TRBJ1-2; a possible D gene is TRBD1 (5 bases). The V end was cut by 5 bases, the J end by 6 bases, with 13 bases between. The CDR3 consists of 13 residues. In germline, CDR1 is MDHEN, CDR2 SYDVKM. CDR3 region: CASSTYAGHGYTF. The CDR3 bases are TGTGCCAGCAGTACCTACGCGGGGCATGGCTACACCTTC.

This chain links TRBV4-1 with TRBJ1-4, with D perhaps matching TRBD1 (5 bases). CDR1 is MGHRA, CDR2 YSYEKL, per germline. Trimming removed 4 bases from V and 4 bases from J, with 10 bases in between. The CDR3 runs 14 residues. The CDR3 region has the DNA TGCGCCAGCAGCCGTCGACAGCGTAATGAAAAACTGTTTTTT. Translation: CASSRRQRNEKLFF.

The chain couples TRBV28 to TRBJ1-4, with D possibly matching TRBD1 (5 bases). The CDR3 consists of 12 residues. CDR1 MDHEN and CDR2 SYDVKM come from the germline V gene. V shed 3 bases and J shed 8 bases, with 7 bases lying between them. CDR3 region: CASSFRAEKLFF. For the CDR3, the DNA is TGTGCCAGCAGTTTCAGGGCCGAAAAACTGTTTTTT.

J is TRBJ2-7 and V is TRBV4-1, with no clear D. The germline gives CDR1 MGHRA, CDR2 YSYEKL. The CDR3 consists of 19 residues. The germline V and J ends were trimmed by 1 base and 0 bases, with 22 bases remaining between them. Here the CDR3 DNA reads TGCGCCAGCAGCCAAGCGTGGTTGCGGCTAAAAGACGGCTCCTACGAGCAGTACTTC. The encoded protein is CASSQAWLRLKDGSYEQYF.

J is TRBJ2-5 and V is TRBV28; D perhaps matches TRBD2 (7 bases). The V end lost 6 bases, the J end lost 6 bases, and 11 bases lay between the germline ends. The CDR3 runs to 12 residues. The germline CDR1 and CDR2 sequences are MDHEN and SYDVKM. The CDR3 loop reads CASRGGLKTQYF. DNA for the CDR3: TGTGCCAGCAGGGGGGGGCTGAAGACCCAGTACTTC.

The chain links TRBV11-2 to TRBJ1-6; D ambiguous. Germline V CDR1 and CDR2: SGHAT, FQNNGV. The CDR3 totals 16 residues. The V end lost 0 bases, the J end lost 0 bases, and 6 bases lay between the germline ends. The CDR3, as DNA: TGTGCCAGCAGCTTAGAGCAAAGCTCCTATAATTCACCCCTCCACTTT. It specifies CASSLEQSSYNSPLHF.

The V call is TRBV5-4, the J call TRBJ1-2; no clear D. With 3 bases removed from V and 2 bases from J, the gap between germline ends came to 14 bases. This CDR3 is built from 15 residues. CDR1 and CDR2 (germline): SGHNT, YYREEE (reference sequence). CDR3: CASSWIGRENYGYTF. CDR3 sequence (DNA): TGTGCCAGCAGCTGGATAGGACGGGAGAACTATGGCTACACCTTC.

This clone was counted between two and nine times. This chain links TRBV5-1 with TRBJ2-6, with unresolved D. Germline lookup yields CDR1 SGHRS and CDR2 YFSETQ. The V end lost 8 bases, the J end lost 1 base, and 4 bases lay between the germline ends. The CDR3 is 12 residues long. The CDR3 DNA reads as TGCGCCAGTCTATCTGGGGCCAACGTCCTGACTTTC. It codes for CASLSGANVLTF.

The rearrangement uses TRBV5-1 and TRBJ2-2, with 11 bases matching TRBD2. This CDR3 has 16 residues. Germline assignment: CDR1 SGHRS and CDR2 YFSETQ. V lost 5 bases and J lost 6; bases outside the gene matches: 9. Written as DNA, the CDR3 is TGCGCCAGCAGTCAAGTAGCGGGAGGGCTGTCCGGGGAGCTGTTTTTT. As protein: CASSQVAGGLSGELFF.

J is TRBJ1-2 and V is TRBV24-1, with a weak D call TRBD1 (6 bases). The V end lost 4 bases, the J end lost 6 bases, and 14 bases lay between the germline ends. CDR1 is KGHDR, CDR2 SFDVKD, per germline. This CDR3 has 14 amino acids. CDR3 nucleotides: TGTGCCACCAGTGACCTCGACAGGCTCCATGGCTACACCTTC. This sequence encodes CATSDLDRLHGYTF.

The CDR3 nucleotides are TGTGCCAGCAGCTTGAATCTTGGACAGATCTACGAGCAGTACTTC. Residues: CASSLNLGQIYEQYF. The V and J genes are TRBV5-8 and TRBJ2-7, with a possible D match to TRBD1 (6 bases). CDR3 length: 15 residues. The ends were cut back, 1 base at V and 3 bases at J, with 14 bases in the middle. Germline CDR1 SGHTS, CDR2 YDEGEE.

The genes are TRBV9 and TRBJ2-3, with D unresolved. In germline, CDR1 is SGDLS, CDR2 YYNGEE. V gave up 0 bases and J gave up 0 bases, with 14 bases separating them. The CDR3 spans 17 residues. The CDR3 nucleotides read TGTGCCAGCAGCGTAGTATCCTGGCCCTCAAGCACAGATACGCAGTATTTT. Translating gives CASSVVSWPSSTDTQYF.

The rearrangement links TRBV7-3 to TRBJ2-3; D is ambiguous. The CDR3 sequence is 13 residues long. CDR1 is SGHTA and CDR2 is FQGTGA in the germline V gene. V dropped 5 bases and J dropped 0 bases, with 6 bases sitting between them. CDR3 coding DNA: TGTGCCAGCAGCAGCTCTAGCACAGATACGCAGTATTTT. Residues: CASSSSSTDTQYF.

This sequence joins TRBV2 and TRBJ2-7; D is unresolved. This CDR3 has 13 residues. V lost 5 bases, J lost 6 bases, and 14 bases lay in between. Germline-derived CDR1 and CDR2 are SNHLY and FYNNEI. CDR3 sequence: CASSKTTAGEQYF. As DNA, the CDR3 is TGTGCCAGCAGTAAGACAACAGCCGGCGAGCAGTACTTC.

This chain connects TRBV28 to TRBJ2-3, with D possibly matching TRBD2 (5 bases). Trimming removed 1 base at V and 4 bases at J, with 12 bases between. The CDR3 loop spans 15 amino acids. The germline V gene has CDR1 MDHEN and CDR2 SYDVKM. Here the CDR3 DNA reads TGTGCCAGCAGTTTATTCCGTCGGGGAGCAGATACGCAGTATTTT. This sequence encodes CASSLFRRGADTQYF.

CDR3 in amino acids: CASRDRGRPTYEQYF. In DNA form, the CDR3 reads TGTGCCAGCAGGGACAGGGGGCGTCCTACCTACGAGCAGTACTTC. The chain carries TRBV6-5 and TRBJ2-7, with 11 bases aligning to TRBD1. V was pared by 6 bases and J by 2 bases, with 6 bases of the junction left unmatched. The CDR3 is 15 amino acids. Looked up from germline, CDR1 is MNHEY and CDR2 is SVGAGI.